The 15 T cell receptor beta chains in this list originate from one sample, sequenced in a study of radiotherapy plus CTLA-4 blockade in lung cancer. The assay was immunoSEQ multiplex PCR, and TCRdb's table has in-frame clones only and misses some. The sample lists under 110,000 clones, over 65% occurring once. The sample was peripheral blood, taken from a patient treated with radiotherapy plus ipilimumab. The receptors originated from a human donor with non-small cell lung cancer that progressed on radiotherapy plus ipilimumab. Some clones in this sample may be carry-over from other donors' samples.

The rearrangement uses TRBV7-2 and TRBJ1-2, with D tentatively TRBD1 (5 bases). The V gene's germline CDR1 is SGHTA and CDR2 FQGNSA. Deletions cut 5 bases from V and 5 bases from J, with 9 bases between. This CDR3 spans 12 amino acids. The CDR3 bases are TGTGCCAGCAGCCCGCGGACATATGGCTACACCTTC. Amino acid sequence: CASSPRTYGYTF.

The CDR3 DNA follows: TGTGCCAGCAGCGAACAGGGGTATGGTTCACCCCTCCACTTT. It yields the protein CASSEQGYGSPLHF. The chain recombines TRBV7-3 with TRBJ1-6, with 7 bases identical to TRBD1. Germline CDR1 and CDR2: SGHTA and FQGTGA. J lost 9 bases, V lost 5 bases, and 7 bases had no gene match. The CDR3 runs to 14 residues.

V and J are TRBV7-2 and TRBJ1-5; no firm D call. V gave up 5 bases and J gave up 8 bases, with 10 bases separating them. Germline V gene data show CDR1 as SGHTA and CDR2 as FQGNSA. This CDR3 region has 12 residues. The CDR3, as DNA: TGTGCCAGCAGCCCTAGTTCGGAGCCCCAGCATTTT. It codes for CASSPSSEPQHF.

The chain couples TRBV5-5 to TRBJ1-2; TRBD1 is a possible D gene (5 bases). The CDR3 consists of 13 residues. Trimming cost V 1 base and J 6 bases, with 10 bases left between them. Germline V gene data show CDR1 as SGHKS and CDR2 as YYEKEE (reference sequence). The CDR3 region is CASSLSRGDGYTF. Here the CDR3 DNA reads TGTGCCAGCAGCTTGTCAAGGGGCGATGGCTACACCTTC.

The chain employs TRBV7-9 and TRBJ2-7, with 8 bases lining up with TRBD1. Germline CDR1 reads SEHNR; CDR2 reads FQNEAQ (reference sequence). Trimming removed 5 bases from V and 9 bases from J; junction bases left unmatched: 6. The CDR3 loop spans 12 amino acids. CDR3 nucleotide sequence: TGTGCCAGCAGCATGGACAGGGCGGCGCAGTACTTC. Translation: CASSMDRAAQYF.

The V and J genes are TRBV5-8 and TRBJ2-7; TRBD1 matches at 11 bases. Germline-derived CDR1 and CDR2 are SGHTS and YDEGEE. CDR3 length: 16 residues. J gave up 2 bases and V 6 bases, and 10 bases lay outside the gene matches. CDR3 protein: CASNKRPGQGAYEQYF. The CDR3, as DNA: TGTGCCAGCAATAAGAGGCCGGGACAGGGGGCCTACGAGCAGTACTTC.

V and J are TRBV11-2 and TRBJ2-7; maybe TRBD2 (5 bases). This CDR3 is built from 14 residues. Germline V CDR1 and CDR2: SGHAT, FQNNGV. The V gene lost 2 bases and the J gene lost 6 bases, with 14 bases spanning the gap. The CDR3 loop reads CASSLSGTAPEQYF. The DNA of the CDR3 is TGTGCCAGCAGCTTAAGCGGTACAGCCCCCGAGCAGTACTTC.

CDR3 sequence (DNA): TGTGCCAGCAGCTTGGGCCGCGGGGACATCTTAGATACGCAGTATTTT. It encodes CASSLGRGDILDTQYF. V usage is TRBV5-4 and J usage is TRBJ2-3; either TRBD1 or TRBD2 may fit D (6 bases each). V gave up 0 bases and J gave up 5 bases, with 16 bases separating them. Germline CDR1 SGHNT, CDR2 YYREEE (reference sequence). This CDR3 is built from 16 residues.

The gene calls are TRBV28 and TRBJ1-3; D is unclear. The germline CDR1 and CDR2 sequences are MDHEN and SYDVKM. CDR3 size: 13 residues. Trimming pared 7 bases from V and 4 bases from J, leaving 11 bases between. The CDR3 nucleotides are TGTGCCAGCAATAGATCTGGGGGAAACACCATATATTTT. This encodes CASNRSGGNTIYF. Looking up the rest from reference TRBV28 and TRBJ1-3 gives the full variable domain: DVKVTQSSRYLVKRTGEKVFLECVQDMDHENMFWYRQDPGLGLRLIYFSYDVKMKEKGDIPEGYSVSREKKERFSLILESASTNQTSMYLCASNRSGGNTIYFGEGSWLTVV.

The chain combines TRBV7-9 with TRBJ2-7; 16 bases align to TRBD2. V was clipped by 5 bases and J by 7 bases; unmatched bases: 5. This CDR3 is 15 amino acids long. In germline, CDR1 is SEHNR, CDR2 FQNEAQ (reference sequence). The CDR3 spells CASSPGTSGGVEQYF. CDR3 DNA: TGTGCCAGCAGCCCCGGGACTAGCGGGGGGGTTGAGCAGTACTTC.

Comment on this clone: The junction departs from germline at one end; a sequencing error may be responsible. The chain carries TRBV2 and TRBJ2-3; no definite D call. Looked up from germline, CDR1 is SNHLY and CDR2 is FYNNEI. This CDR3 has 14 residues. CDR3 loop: CAGSEAIRLDTQYF. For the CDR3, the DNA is TGTGCCGGCAGTGAAGCCATCCGACTAGATACGCAGTATTTT.

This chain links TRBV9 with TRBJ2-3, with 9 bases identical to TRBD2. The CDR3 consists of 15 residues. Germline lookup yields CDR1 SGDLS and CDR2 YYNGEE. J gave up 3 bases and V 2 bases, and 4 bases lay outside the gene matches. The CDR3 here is CASSVLAGVTDTQYF. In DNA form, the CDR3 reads TGTGCCAGCAGCGTTTTAGCGGGGGTGACAGATACGCAGTATTTT. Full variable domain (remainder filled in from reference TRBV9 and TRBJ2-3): DSGVTQTPKHLITATGQRVTLRCSPRSGDLSVYWYQQSLDQGLQFLIQYYNGEERAKGNILERFSAQQFPDLHSELNLSSLELGDSALYFCASSVLAGVTDTQYFGPGTRLTVL.

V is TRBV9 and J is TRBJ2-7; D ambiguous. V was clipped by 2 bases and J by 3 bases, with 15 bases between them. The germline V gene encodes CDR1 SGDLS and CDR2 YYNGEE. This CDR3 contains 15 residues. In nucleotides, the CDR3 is TGTGCCAGCAGCGTGAGCCCCCTCTCCATCTACGAGCAGTACTTC. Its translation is CASSVSPLSIYEQYF.

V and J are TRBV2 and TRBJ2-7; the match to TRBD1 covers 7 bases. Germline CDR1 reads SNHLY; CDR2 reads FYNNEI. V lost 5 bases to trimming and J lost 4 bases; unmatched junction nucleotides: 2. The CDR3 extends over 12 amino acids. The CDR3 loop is CASSLQGYEQYF. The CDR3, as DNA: TGTGCCAGCAGTCTACAGGGGTACGAGCAGTACTTC. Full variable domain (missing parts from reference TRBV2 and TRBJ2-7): EPEVTQTPSHQVTQMGQEVILRCVPISNHLYFYWYRQILGQKVEFLVSFYNNEISEKSEIFDDQFSVERPDGSNFTLKIRSTKLEDSAMYFCASSLQGYEQYFGPGTRLTVT.

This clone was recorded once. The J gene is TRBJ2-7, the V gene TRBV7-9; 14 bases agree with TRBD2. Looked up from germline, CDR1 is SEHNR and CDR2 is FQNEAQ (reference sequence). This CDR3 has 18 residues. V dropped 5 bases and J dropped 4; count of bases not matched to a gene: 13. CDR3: CASSPGLAGALIGYEQYF. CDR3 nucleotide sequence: TGTGCCAGCAGCCCGGGACTAGCGGGGGCCCTCATTGGTTACGAGCAGTACTTC. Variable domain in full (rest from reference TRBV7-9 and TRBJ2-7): DTGVSQNPRHKITKRGQNVTFRCDPISEHNRLYWYRQTLGQGPEFLTYFQNEAQLEKSRLLSDRFSAERPKGSFSTLEIQRTEQGDSAMYLCASSPGLAGALIGYEQYFGPGTRLTVT.